The T cell receptor (beta chain) under discussion was sequenced for a study of lymphopenia after photon versus proton radiotherapy. The table came from immunoSEQ multiplex PCR; TCRdb's copy has only in-frame clones and leaves some out. The table has 150,000 to 200,000 clones, approximately 86% seen once; the top ten hold approximately 4.8%. Whole-study results and caveats: Under photons, naive T cells and diversity fell while effector/memory populations rose. After lymphocyte nadir, photon-treated repertoires showed oligoclonal expansion, especially CD8+ Temra. Larger post-nadir TCR diversity loss correlated inversely with survival in deceased patients.

Concerning this clone: Its cognate antigen is unknown.

CDR1 and CDR2 (germline): MNHNS, SASEGT. This CDR3 region has 13 residues. The ends lost 5 bases at V and 6 bases at J; junction bases unmatched: 7. The sequencing here drew on peripheral blood, taken from a patient treated with photon-based radiotherapy. The receptor comes from a man aged 45-65 years with gastric cancer. The gene calls are TRBV6-1 and TRBJ2-7; 7 bases are shared with TRBD1. This CDR3 reads CASSNIDRVEQYF. In DNA form, the CDR3 reads TGTGCCAGCAGTAACATCGACAGGGTCGAGCAGTACTTC.